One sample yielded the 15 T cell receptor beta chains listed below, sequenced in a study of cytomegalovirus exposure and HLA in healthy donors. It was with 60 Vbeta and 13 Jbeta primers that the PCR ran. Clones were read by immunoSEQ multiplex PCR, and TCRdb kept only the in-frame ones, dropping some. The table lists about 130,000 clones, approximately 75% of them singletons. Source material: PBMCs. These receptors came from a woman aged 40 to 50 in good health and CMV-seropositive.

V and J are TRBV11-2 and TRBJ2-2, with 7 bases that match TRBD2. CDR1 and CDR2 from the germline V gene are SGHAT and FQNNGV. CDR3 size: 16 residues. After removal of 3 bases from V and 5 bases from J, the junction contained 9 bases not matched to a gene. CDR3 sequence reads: CASSLPMGGPTGELFF. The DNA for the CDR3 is TGTGCCAGCAGCTTGCCCATGGGAGGGCCGACCGGGGAGCTGTTTTTT.

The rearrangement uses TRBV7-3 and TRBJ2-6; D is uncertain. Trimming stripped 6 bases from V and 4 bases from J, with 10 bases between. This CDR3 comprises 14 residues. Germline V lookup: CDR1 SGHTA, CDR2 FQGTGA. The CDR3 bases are TGTGCCAGCAGTTCAGCCGGGGGGGCCAACGTCCTGACTTTC. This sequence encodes CASSSAGGANVLTF.

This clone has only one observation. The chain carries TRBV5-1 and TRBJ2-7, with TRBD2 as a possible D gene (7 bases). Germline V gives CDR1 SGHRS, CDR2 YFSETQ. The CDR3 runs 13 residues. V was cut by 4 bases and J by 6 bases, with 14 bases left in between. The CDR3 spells CASSPGGISEQYF. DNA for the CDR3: TGCGCCAGCAGCCCGGGGGGCATATCCGAGCAGTACTTC.

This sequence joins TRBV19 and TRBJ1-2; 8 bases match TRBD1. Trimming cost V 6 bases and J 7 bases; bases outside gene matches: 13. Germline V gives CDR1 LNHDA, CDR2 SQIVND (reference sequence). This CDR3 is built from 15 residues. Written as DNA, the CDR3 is TGTGCCAGTAGGAGCAAGGACAGGGTCCCCCCTGGCTACACCTTC. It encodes CASRSKDRVPPGYTF.

The DNA for the CDR3 is TGTGCCAGCAGTTCGGACAGGGTTTTGGCTGAGCAGTTCTTC. It translates to CASSSDRVLAEQFF. This chain connects TRBV2 to TRBJ2-1; 8 bases are a match to TRBD1. The CDR3 contains 14 residues. Germline V gives CDR1 SNHLY, CDR2 FYNNEI. Trimming took 5 bases from V and 9 from J; bases not matched to a gene: 9.

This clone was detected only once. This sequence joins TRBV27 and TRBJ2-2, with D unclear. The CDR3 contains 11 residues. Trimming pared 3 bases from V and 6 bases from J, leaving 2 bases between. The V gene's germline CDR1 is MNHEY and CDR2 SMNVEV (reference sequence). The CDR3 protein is CASSFSGELFF. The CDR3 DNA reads TGTGCCAGCAGTTTCTCCGGGGAGCTGTTTTTT.

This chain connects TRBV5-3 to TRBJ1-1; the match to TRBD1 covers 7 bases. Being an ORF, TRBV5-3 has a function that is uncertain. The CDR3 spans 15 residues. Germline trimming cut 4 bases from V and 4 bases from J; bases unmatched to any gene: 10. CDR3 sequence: CARSDTGTDLTEAFF. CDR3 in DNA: TGTGCCAGAAGCGACACCGGGACAGACCTCACTGAAGCTTTCTTT.

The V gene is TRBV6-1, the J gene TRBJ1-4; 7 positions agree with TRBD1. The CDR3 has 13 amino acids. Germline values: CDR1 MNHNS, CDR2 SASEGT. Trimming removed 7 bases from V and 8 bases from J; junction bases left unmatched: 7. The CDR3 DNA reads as TGTGCCAGCAAGAAGACAGGGTTGGAAAAACTGTTTTTT. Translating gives CASKKTGLEKLFF.

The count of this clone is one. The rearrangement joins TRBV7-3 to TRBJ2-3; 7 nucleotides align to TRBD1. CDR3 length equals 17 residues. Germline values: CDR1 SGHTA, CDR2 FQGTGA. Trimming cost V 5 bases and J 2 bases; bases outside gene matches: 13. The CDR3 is CASSQTGTATYTDTQYF. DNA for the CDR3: TGTGCCAGCAGCCAAACGGGGACAGCGACCTACACAGATACGCAGTATTTT.

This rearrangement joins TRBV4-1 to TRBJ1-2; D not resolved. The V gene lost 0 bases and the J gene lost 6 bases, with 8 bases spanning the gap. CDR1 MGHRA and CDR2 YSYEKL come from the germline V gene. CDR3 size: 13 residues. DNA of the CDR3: TGCGCCAGCAGCCAAGATAGGAGGGATGGCTACACCTTC. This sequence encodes CASSQDRRDGYTF.

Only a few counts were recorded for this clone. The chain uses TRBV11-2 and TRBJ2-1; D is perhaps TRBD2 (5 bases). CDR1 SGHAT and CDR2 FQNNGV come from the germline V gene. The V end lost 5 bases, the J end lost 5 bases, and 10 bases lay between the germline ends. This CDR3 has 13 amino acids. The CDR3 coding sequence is TGTGCCAGCAGCATGGAGCGGAACAATGAGCAGTTCTTC. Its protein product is CASSMERNNEQFF.

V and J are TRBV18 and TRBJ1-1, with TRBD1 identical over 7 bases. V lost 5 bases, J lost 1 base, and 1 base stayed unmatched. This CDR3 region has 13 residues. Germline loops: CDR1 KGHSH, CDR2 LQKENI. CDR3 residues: CASSGDRNTEAFF. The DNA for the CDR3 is TGTGCCAGCTCAGGGGACAGGAACACTGAAGCTTTCTTT.

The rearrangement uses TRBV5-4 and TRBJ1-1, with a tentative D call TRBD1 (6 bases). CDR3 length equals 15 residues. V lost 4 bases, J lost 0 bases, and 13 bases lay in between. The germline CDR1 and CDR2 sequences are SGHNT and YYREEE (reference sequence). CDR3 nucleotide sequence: TGTGCCAGCAGCCTAAAGACAGGCATGAACACTGAAGCTTTCTTT. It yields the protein CASSLKTGMNTEAFF.

The CDR3: CASSPTGVSPLHF. CDR3 bases: TGCGCCAGCAGCCCGACGGGGGTTTCACCCCTCCACTTT. The gene calls are TRBV5-1 and TRBJ1-6; tentative D call: TRBD1 (5 bases). Trimming took off 4 bases at V and 9 bases at J, with 11 bases between the two ends. The length of the CDR3 is 13 residues. From germline, CDR1 is SGHRS and CDR2 YFSETQ.

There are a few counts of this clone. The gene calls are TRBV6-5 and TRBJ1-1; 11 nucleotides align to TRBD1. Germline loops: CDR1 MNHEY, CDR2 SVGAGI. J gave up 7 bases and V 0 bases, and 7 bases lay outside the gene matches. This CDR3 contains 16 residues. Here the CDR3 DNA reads TGTGCCAGCAGTTACTCCGGGACAGGGGGAAGAGGTGAAGCTTTCTTT. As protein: CASSYSGTGGRGEAFF.